These 7 T cell receptor beta chains were sequenced from one sample in a study of blood T cell repertoires in COVID-19. The repertoire was sequenced with immunoSEQ multiplex PCR; TCRdb's copy has only in-frame clones and lacks some. The sample yields around 28,000 clones, about 91% seen once. Sequenced input: peripheral blood. The receptors here all came from a human donor with acute or convalescent COVID-19. The donor label of this sample is uncertain.

This clone was picked up one time. The gene calls are TRBV19 and TRBJ2-6, with 12 bases matching TRBD2. CDR1 is LNHDA, CDR2 SQIVND, per germline (reference sequence). V dropped 5 bases and J dropped 0; count of bases not matched to a gene: 5. The length of the CDR3 is 18 residues. CDR3 protein: CASSLTSGSFSGANVLTF. The CDR3, as DNA: TGTGCCAGTAGTCTGACTAGCGGGAGTTTCTCTGGGGCCAACGTCCTGACTTTC.

The chain joins TRBV24-1 to TRBJ2-1, with a tentative D call TRBD1 (5 bases). Trimming left V 6 bases short and J 4 bases short, with 12 bases between. The germline gives CDR1 KGHDR, CDR2 SFDVKD. The CDR3 has 14 amino acids. CDR3 sequence: CATSKGVGYNEQFF. The CDR3 coding sequence is TGTGCCACCAGTAAAGGGGTGGGATACAATGAGCAGTTCTTC.

The genes are TRBV25-1 and TRBJ2-3; TRBD2 might be the D (6 bases). The V gene lost 8 bases and the J gene lost 4 bases, with 16 bases spanning the gap. This CDR3 spans 14 amino acids. Germline values: CDR1 MGHDK, CDR2 SYGVNS. The CDR3 sequence is CASSGGRDADTQYF. CDR3 sequence (DNA): TGTGCCAGCTCCGGGGGAAGGGACGCAGATACGCAGTATTTT.

J is TRBJ1-5 and V is TRBV19; D is possibly TRBD1 (6 bases). This CDR3 comprises 12 residues. Deletions cut 6 bases from V and 7 bases from J, with 10 bases between. The germline gives CDR1 LNHDA, CDR2 SQIVND (reference sequence). CDR3 nucleotide sequence: TGTGCCAGTAGAAGACAGGAACAGCCCCAGCATTTT. Translation: CASRRQEQPQHF.

In this sample, this clone turned up once. The V gene is TRBV18, the J gene TRBJ2-1; D uncertain. V was cut by 6 bases and J by 7 bases, with 16 bases left in between. The CDR3 covers 14 residues. Germline lookup yields CDR1 KGHSH and CDR2 LQKENI. The CDR3 nucleotides are TGTGCCAGCTCGCTCCAAGGCGCCAGGAATGAGCAGTTCTTC. Its translation: CASSLQGARNEQFF.

The chain is built from TRBV10-1 and TRBJ2-5; 7 bases map to TRBD2. This CDR3 comprises 15 residues. The germline gives CDR1 WNHNN, CDR2 SYGVQD (reference sequence). V shed 3 bases, J shed 0 bases, and the junction held 4 bases outside the gene matches. This chain's CDR3 is CASSEKRGNQETQYF. The CDR3 bases are TGCGCCAGCAGTGAAAAGCGGGGAAACCAAGAGACCCAGTACTTC.

In its sample, this clone was seen once. The CDR3 sequence: CASSQSLGLDNEQFF. CDR3 DNA sequence: TGTGCCAGCAGCCAATCATTGGGACTTGACAATGAGCAGTTCTTC. The chain uses TRBV7-2 and TRBJ2-1; maybe TRBD2 (6 bases). The germline V gene encodes CDR1 SGHTA and CDR2 FQGNSA. Trimming removed 5 bases from V and 5 bases from J, with 16 bases in between. This CDR3 region has 15 residues.